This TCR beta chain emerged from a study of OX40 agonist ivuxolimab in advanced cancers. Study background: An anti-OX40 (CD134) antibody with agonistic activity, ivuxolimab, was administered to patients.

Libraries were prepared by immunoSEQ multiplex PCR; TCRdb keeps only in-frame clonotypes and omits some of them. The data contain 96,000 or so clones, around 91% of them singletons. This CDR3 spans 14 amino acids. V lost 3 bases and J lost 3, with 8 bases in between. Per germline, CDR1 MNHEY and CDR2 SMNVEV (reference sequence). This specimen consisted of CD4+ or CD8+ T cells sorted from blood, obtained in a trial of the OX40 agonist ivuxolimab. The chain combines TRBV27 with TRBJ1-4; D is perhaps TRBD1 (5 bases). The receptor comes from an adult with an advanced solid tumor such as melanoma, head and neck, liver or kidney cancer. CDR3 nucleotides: TGTGCCAGCAGTTTTCCAGGGCCTAATGAAAAACTGTTTTTT. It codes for CASSFPGPNEKLFF.